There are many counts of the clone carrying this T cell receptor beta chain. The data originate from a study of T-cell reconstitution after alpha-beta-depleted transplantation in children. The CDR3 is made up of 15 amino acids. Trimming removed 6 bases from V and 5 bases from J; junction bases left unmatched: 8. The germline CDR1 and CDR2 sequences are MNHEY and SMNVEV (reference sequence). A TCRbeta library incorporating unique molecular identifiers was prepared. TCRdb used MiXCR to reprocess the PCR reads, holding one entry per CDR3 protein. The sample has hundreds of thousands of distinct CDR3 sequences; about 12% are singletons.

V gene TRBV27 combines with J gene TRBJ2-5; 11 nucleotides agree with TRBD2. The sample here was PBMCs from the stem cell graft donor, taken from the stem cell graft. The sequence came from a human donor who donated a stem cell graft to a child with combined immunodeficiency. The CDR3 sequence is CASRIGTSGGETQYF. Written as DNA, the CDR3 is TGTGCCAGCAGGATCGGGACTAGCGGCGGTGAGACCCAGTACTTC.